This T cell receptor (beta chain) was retrieved from a study of cytomegalovirus exposure and HLA in healthy donors. Germline V CDR1 and CDR2: MNHNS, SASEGT. The CDR3 length is 15 residues. J lost 5 bases, V lost 5 bases, and 5 bases had no gene match. The PCR contained 60 Vbeta and 13 Jbeta primers. Sequencing was performed with immunoSEQ multiplex PCR; in TCRdb, only in-frame clones are kept and a portion is missing. The sample has some 110,000 clones; around 82% are singletons. The rearrangement uses TRBV6-1 and TRBJ2-3, with TRBD2 matching over 12 bases. The sequenced sample consisted of PBMCs. The TCR originated in a man in his forties in good health and CMV-seronegative. The CDR3 here is CASSKLAGGVDTQYF. CDR3 in DNA: TGTGCCAGCAGTAAACTAGCGGGGGGAGTAGATACGCAGTATTTT.